One sample yielded the 25 T cell receptor beta chains listed below, sequenced in a study of regulatory T cells in long-lasting Graves disease. Time point specified: newly diagnosed GD, antithyroid drugs for less than 3 months. From PBMCs, RNA was extracted and then used to make the TCR library. Relying on iRepertoire HTBI primers and Arm-PCR of CDR3 regions, the team built TCR beta libraries. TCRdb analysed the multiplex PCR reads with MiXCR anew, one entry per CDR3 protein. The sample contains about 450,000 distinct CDR3 sequences, 11% to 15% of which appear only once. These data also featured in a second study, about T cells in Graves' hyperthyroidism and ophthalmopathy.

The source was peripheral blood mononuclear cells (PBMCs), collected at new diagnosis, from a patient treated with antithyroid drugs. The receptors shown here come from a woman aged 45-60 years with Graves disease.

This clonotype occurred a few times. V is TRBV30 and J is TRBJ2-4, with D tentatively TRBD2 (6 bases). Germline V gives CDR1 GTSNPN, CDR2 SVGIG (reference sequence). The CDR3 loop spans 15 amino acids. The V and J ends lost 0 bases and 1 base respectively, with 10 bases between them. CDR3 coding DNA: TGTGCCTGGAGTGTGGGAGGTTACGCCAAAAACATTCAGTACTTC. Its translation is CAWSVGGYAKNIQYF.

Many counts were recorded for this clonotype. The V gene is TRBV28, the J gene TRBJ2-5, with no clear D. V lost 5 bases, J lost 4 bases, and 8 bases lay in between. The CDR3 contains 12 residues. Germline values: CDR1 MDHEN, CDR2 SYDVKM. CDR3 nucleotide sequence: TGTGCCAGCAGTGCCATGTTAGAGACCCAGTACTTC. It translates to CASSAMLETQYF. The full variable domain, completed using reference TRBV28 and TRBJ2-5, is DVKVTQSSRYLVKRTGEKVFLECVQDMDHENMFWYRQDPGLGLRLIYFSYDVKMKEKGDIPEGYSVSREKKERFSLILESASTNQTSMYLCASSAMLETQYFGPGTRLLVL.

With respect to this clonotype: One base away lies a much larger clone, so this may be a sequencing read error. This sequence joins TRBV5-1 and TRBJ1-2, with TRBD1 matching 9 bases. Germline trimming cut 2 bases from V and 3 bases from J; bases unmatched to any gene: 5. The CDR3 totals 15 residues. Germline CDR1 reads SGHRS; CDR2 reads YFSETQ. CDR3 residues: CASSLRTGVDYGYTF. CDR3 nucleotides: TGCGCCAGCAGCTTACGGACAGGGGTGGACTATGGCTACACCTTC.

This clonotype was counted a few times. The CDR3 sequence is CASSLSIWETQYF. CDR3 coding DNA: TGTGCCAGCAGTTTATCGATATGGGAGACCCAGTACTTC. The chain recombines TRBV27 with TRBJ2-5; unclear D gene. The CDR3 has 13 amino acids. Trimming stripped 0 bases from V and 5 bases from J, with 7 bases between. CDR1 is MNHEY, CDR2 SMNVEV, per germline (reference sequence).

This clonotype occurred a few times. The chain carries TRBV7-6 and TRBJ2-2; D ambiguous. CDR1 and CDR2 (germline): SGHVS, FNYEAQ. This CDR3 has 12 amino acids. The ends were cut back, 2 bases at V and 8 bases at J, with 6 bases in the middle. In DNA form, the CDR3 reads TGTGCCAGCAGCTTACTAGTAGGGGAGCTGTTTTTT. Translated: CASSLLVGELFF.

This clonotype was detected ten times or more. V is TRBV6-1 and J is TRBJ1-2; perhaps TRBD1 as D (6 bases). Germline V lookup: CDR1 MNHNS, CDR2 SASEGT. V was pared by 6 bases and J by 5 bases, with 16 bases between. The CDR3 runs to 14 residues. The CDR3 nucleotides are TGTGCCAGCAGCCCTGACAGGTTCTGGTATGGCTACACCTTC. It specifies CASSPDRFWYGYTF.

This clonotype was observed at least ten times. The gene calls are TRBV20-1 and TRBJ2-7; 10 bases match TRBD1. Trimming removed 3 bases from V and 5 bases from J; junction bases left unmatched: 7. The CDR3 extends over 14 amino acids. Germline CDR1 DFQATT, CDR2 SNEGSKA (reference sequence). CDR3 sequence: CSARAGQGVDEQYF. CDR3 sequence (DNA): TGCAGTGCTAGGGCCGGACAGGGGGTCGACGAGCAGTACTTC.

This clonotype appeared a few times. V and J are TRBV5-5 and TRBJ1-6; D gene uncertain. Trimming took off 3 bases at V and 9 bases at J, with 16 bases between the two ends. Germline-derived CDR1 and CDR2 are SGHKS and YYEKEE (reference sequence). CDR3 length equals 15 residues. CDR3 in DNA: TGTGCCAGCAGCTATGAAACTCCTCGCTCTTCACCCCTCCACTTT. Protein sequence: CASSYETPRSSPLHF.

This clonotype was recorded at least ten times. V and J are TRBV7-8 and TRBJ2-1, with D perhaps TRBD2 (6 bases). Trimming took 0 bases from V and 6 from J, leaving 12 bases between them. The germline V gene encodes CDR1 SGHVS and CDR2 FQNEAQ. The CDR3 has 15 amino acids. Here the CDR3 reads CASSLARSGGNEQFF. In DNA form, the CDR3 reads TGTGCCAGCAGCTTAGCGCGGTCCGGGGGCAATGAGCAGTTCTTC. The whole variable domain, filled in from reference TRBV7-8 and TRBJ2-1, reads GAGVSQSPRYKVAKRGQDVALRCDPISGHVSLFWYQQALGQGPEFLTYFQNEAQLDKSGLPSDRFFAERPEGSVSTLKIQRTQQEDSAVYLCASSLARSGGNEQFFGPGTRLTVL.

This clonotype came up many times. The chain joins TRBV12-3 or TRBV12-4 to TRBJ2-7; TRBD1 aligns across 10 bases. V was clipped by 6 bases and J by 3 bases; unmatched bases: 8. CDR3 length: 15 amino acids. The CDR3 reads CASRRTGTGDYEQYF. The DNA for the CDR3 is TGTGCCAGCAGGCGGACCGGGACAGGGGACTACGAGCAGTACTTC.

V usage is TRBV18 and J usage is TRBJ2-3, with 7 bases identical to TRBD1. V was pared by 6 bases and J by 2 bases, with 5 bases of the junction left unmatched. Germline lookup yields CDR1 KGHSH and CDR2 LQKENI. This CDR3 is 14 amino acids long. This CDR3 reads CASSWDSFTDTQYF. The CDR3 DNA reads as TGTGCCAGCTCGTGGGACAGCTTCACAGATACGCAGTATTTT.

The chain combines TRBV7-2 with TRBJ1-4; tentative D call: TRBD1 (6 bases). Trimming removed 4 bases from V and 7 bases from J, with 22 bases in between. This CDR3 region has 17 residues. Germline CDR1 SGHTA, CDR2 FQGNSA. The CDR3 reads CASSSFNPGTSGEKLFF. In DNA form, the CDR3 reads TGTGCCAGCAGCTCTTTTAATCCCGGGACATCTGGTGAAAAACTGTTTTTT.

This clonotype was counted between two and nine times. The rearrangement links TRBV6-1 to TRBJ2-1; D gene uncertain. Trimming removed 5 bases from V and 0 bases from J, with 17 bases in between. The CDR3 covers 17 residues. Germline loops: CDR1 MNHNS, CDR2 SASEGT. The DNA of the CDR3 is TGTGCCAGCAGTACCCAGCATCCCCAGAGCTCCTACAATGAGCAGTTCTTC. This codes for CASSTQHPQSSYNEQFF.

This clonotype has a count of ten or more. The CDR3 reads CASSLGAGQTSSYNEQFF. DNA of the CDR3: TGTGCCAGCAGCTTAGGGGCGGGACAGACGAGCTCCTACAATGAGCAGTTCTTC. The V gene is TRBV7-8, the J gene TRBJ2-1; possible D gene TRBD1, 7 bases. V gave up 1 base and J gave up 0 bases, with 16 bases separating them. This CDR3 has 18 amino acids. Germline V gives CDR1 SGHVS, CDR2 FQNEAQ.

In its sample, this clonotype was seen a few times. The CDR3 is CASSPVSMLGAFDYGYTF. CDR3 nucleotides: TGTGCCAGCTCACCGGTATCCATGCTGGGGGCTTTTGACTATGGCTACACCTTC. This chain connects TRBV18 to TRBJ1-2, with a possible D match to TRBD1 (6 bases). This CDR3 has 18 residues. Germline assignment: CDR1 KGHSH and CDR2 LQKENI. V was shortened by 3 bases and J by 3 bases, with 23 bases between the two germline ends.

The V and J genes are TRBV10-3 and TRBJ2-3; 7 bases map to TRBD2. CDR3 length: 13 amino acids. Trimming removed 4 bases from V and 10 bases from J; junction bases left unmatched: 8. The germline gives CDR1 ENHRY, CDR2 SYGVKD. CDR3 amino acids: CAISGGGSLAQYF. In DNA, the CDR3 is TGTGCCATCAGTGGGGGGGGGTCCCTAGCGCAGTATTTT.

This clonotype was picked up many times. CDR3 in amino acids: CASSLVVAGVRNEQYF. CDR3 sequence (DNA): TGTGCCAGCAGCTTAGTAGTAGCGGGAGTCCGCAACGAGCAGTACTTC. The genes are TRBV7-2 and TRBJ2-7, with 9 bases lining up with TRBD2. CDR1 and CDR2 from the germline V gene are SGHTA and FQGNSA. The trim removed 1 base at V and 5 bases at J, leaving 9 bases unmatched. The CDR3 is 16 amino acids.

This clonotype was detected many times. This chain links TRBV28 with TRBJ2-5; possible D gene TRBD2, 6 bases. V was trimmed by 8 bases and J by 3 bases, leaving 16 bases between them. CDR1 and CDR2 (germline): MDHEN, SYDVKM. The CDR3 runs 14 residues. This CDR3 is CASQGQGTEETQYF. In nucleotides, the CDR3 is TGTGCCAGCCAAGGCCAAGGGACTGAAGAGACCCAGTACTTC. The whole variable domain, filled in from reference TRBV28 and TRBJ2-5, reads DVKVTQSSRYLVKRTGEKVFLECVQDMDHENMFWYRQDPGLGLRLIYFSYDVKMKEKGDIPEGYSVSREKKERFSLILESASTNQTSMYLCASQGQGTEETQYFGPGTRLLVL.

Many counts were recorded for this clonotype. V is TRBV28 and J is TRBJ2-7, with D hard to call. The CDR3 is 15 amino acids. Deletions cut 2 bases from V and 2 bases from J, with 13 bases between. In germline, CDR1 is MDHEN, CDR2 SYDVKM. Here the CDR3 reads CASSLQAFLTYEQYF. The CDR3 DNA is TGTGCCAGCAGTTTACAGGCTTTCCTTACCTACGAGCAGTACTTC.

V and J are TRBV20-1 and TRBJ2-7; 8 bases are shared with TRBD2. The germline V gene has CDR1 DFQATT and CDR2 SNEGSKA (reference sequence). V gave up 6 bases and J gave up 0 bases; unmatched junction bases: 7. CDR3 length: 14 amino acids. The CDR3 is CSARLARSSYEQYF. DNA for the CDR3: TGCAGTGCCCGACTAGCGCGAAGCTCCTACGAGCAGTACTTC.

The chain couples TRBV27 to TRBJ2-1; TRBD2 matches at 9 bases. This CDR3 spans 16 amino acids. Germline CDR1 reads MNHEY; CDR2 reads SMNVEV (reference sequence). V was clipped by 5 bases and J by 6 bases; unmatched bases: 11. CDR3 loop: CASSPGTSNRINEQFF. DNA for the CDR3: TGTGCCAGCAGTCCCGGGACTAGCAACCGTATCAATGAGCAGTTCTTC.

This chain connects TRBV11-2 to TRBJ2-5; D perhaps matches TRBD1 (6 bases). The germline V and J ends were trimmed by 2 bases and 5 bases, with 12 bases remaining between them. Germline-derived CDR1 and CDR2 are SGHAT and FQNNGV. The length of the CDR3 is 14 residues. Written as DNA, the CDR3 is TGTGCCAGCAGCTTATACCAGGGGCTCGAGACCCAGTACTTC. This gives the protein CASSLYQGLETQYF.

This clonotype was found a few times. The DNA for the CDR3 is TGTGCCAGCAGCTTGTCCCTGATTGAGCAGTTCTTC. Encoded protein: CASSLSLIEQFF. The chain couples TRBV11-2 to TRBJ2-1, with D hard to call. The ends were cut back, 3 bases at V and 9 bases at J, with 9 bases in the middle. In germline, CDR1 is SGHAT, CDR2 FQNNGV. The length of the CDR3 is 12 residues.

This clonotype occurred once. This chain links TRBV5-4 with TRBJ2-3, with D perhaps given as TRBD1 or TRBD2 (5 bases each). V was pared by 2 bases and J by 7 bases, with 14 bases between. Germline assignment: CDR1 SGHNT and CDR2 YYREEE (reference sequence). This CDR3 is 14 amino acids long. DNA of the CDR3: TGTGCCAGCAGCTTCCGGGCCGAGGGGAATACGCAGTATTTT. It translates to CASSFRAEGNTQYF.

This clonotype was counted ten times or more. J is TRBJ2-5 and V is TRBV28, with 8 bases aligning to TRBD2. The J segment lost 1 base and the V segment lost 10 bases, leaving 8 bases of the junction unmatched. Germline V lookup: CDR1 MDHEN, CDR2 SYDVKM. This CDR3 has 14 residues. The CDR3, as DNA: TGTGCCACGTCCGGGGGGGCTCTCCAAGAGACCCAGTACTTC. This gives the protein CATSGGALQETQYF.